This TCR beta chain was obtained from a study of spatial heterogeneity in lung cancer. Study context: Compared with alpha-chain sequences, beta-chain sequences were consistently detected in greater numbers. Raw sequencing reads included, on average, more than 8.5 appearances of each unique TCR and UMI combination.

With 6 bases clipped from V and 10 bases from J, the junction kept 15 bases outside the gene matches. This CDR3 comprises 15 residues. From germline, CDR1 is MDHEN and CDR2 SYDVKM. Study-level findings and limits: Counts of expanded alpha and beta TCRs within tumors tracked the tumor nonsynonymous mutation count.

Sample time point: sample taken at primary tumor resection. Unsorted whole RNA from tumor, nontumor lung or frozen PBMC underwent sequencing. This clonotype came up many times. Its cognate antigen is unknown. Via MiXCR, TCRdb re-called the 5' RACE reads, giving one row per CDR3 protein. The data show about 100,000 distinct CDR3 sequences, approximately 4% seen once. The sample was lung tumor tissue, taken at surgery. The clonotype was recovered from a male donor with early-stage non-small cell lung cancer. The rearrangement joins TRBV28 to TRBJ2-1, with 7 bases aligning to TRBD1. The CDR3 protein is CASSLQGQIVKEQFF. In DNA, the CDR3 is TGTGCCAGCAGCCTTCAGGGACAGATAGTAAAGGAGCAGTTCTTC. Based on the CDR3 plus reference TRBV28 and TRBJ2-1, the full variable domain is DVKVTQSSRYLVKRTGEKVFLECVQDMDHENMFWYRQDPGLGLRLIYFSYDVKMKEKGDIPEGYSVSREKKERFSLILESASTNQTSMYLCASSLQGQIVKEQFFGPGTRLTVL.